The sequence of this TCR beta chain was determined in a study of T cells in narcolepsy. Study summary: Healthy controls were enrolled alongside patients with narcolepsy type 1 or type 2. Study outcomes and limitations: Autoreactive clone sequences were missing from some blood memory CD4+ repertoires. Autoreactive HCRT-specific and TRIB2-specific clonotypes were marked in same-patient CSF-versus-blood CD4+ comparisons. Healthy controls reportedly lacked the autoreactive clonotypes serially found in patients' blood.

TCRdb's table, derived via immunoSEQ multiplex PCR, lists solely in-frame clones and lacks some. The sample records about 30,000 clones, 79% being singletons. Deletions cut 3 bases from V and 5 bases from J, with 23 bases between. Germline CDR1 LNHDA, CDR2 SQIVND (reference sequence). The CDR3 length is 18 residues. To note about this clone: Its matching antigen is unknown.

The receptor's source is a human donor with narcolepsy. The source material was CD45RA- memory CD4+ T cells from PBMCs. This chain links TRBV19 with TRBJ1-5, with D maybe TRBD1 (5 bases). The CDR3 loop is CASSILRDDGRFDQPQHF. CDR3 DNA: TGTGCCAGTAGTATCCTGAGGGACGACGGCCGATTCGATCAGCCCCAGCATTTT. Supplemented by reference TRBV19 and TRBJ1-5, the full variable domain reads DGGITQSPKYLFRKEGQNVTLSCEQNLNHDAMYWYRQDPGQGLRLIYYSQIVNDFQKGDIAEGYSVSREKKESFPLTVTSAQKNPTAFYLCASSILRDDGRFDQPQHFGDGTRLSIL.